This is a list of T cell receptor beta chains from one sample in a study of regulatory T cells in long-lasting Graves disease. One entry per CDR3 protein results from TCRdb running MiXCR on the multiplex PCR reads. This table has about 560,000 distinct CDR3 sequences, 15% to 20% appearing once. The sample also formed part of further work on T cells in Graves' hyperthyroidism and ophthalmopathy.

The sequencing here drew on peripheral blood mononuclear cells (PBMCs), taken at new diagnosis, from a patient treated with antithyroid drugs. These receptors were taken from a man younger than 30 with Graves disease. CDR3s include the opening cysteine and the closing phenylalanine or tryptophan. Fields, in order: V gene, clone size, D gene, J gene, CDR3 DNA, CDR3 protein. The D gene is left open where the match is weak. Clone size is stated in some rows and not others, as once, few, many or a class when expanded.

TRBV5-1	-	-	TRBJ2-1	TGCGCCAGCAGCTTGGGGACCGGAGGTGAAAATGAGCAGTTCTTC	CASSLGTGGENEQFF
TRBV12-3/TRBV12-4	many	TRBD1	TRBJ1-2	TGTGCCAGCAGGCCCGGGACAGGGGGAACATCAGGCGGCTACACCTTC	CASRPGTGGTSGGYTF
TRBV5-1	many	-	TRBJ1-2	TGCGCCAGCAGCACAACCGGGGAGTATGGCTACACCTTC	CASSTTGEYGYTF
TRBV20-1	-	TRBD2	TRBJ2-5	TGCAGTGCTAGAGATCGGCCGGGACTAGGAGGGGCCAATGAGCAGTACTTC	CSARDRPGLGGANEQYF
TRBV7-9	many	TRBD2	TRBJ2-3	TGTGCCAGCAGCTTTACTAGCGGTTCCACGAATACGCAGTATTTT	CASSFTSGSTNTQYF
TRBV2	many	-	TRBJ1-5	TGTGCCAGCAGCCTCGAGTTTTATAGCAATCAGCCCCAGCATTTT	CASSLEFYSNQPQHF
TRBV4-1	-	-	TRBJ2-1	TGCGCCAGCAGCCAAGCTTTCAGTCTAGCAGATGAGCAGTTCTTC	CASSQAFSLADEQFF
TRBV5-1	-	-	TRBJ2-5	TGCGCCAGCAGCTTGAATGCTGGGCCAGAAGAGACCCAGTACTTC	CASSLNAGPEETQYF
TRBV3-1	many	TRBD2	TRBJ2-1	TGTGCCAGCAGTTCCACTAGCGGGAGTAACCACAATGAGCAGTTCTTC	CASSSTSGSNHNEQFF
TRBV2	-	TRBD1	TRBJ1-2	TGTGCCAGCATTCTGGACGGGACAGGTTTTGACTACACCTTC	CASILDGTGFDYTF
TRBV27	many	-	TRBJ1-2	TGTGCCAGCAGTTACAACAGGGTTAGTGGCTACACCTTC	CASSYNRVSGYTF
TRBV7-6	many	-	TRBJ2-7	TGCGCCAGCAGTGACCCGGGGTCCTACGAGCAGTACTTC	CASSDPGSYEQYF
TRBV5-1	-	-	TRBJ2-7	TGCGCCAGCAGCTTCCACCGAGCGGAGAACCTCCCCTACGAGCAGTACTTC	CASSFHRAENLPYEQYF
TRBV5-4	-	TRBD1	TRBJ1-3	TGTGCCAGCAGCCCCGGGACAGAGGGGGGAAACACCATATATTTT	CASSPGTEGGNTIYF
TRBV2	many	TRBD1	TRBJ2-1	TGTGCCAGGGGGATGACAGGGGGCCACAATGAGCAGTTCTTC	CARGMTGGHNEQFF
TRBV20-1	few	-	TRBJ2-2	TGCAGTGCCCCCCTTCGGGGTACCGGGGAGCTGTTTTTT	CSAPLRGTGELFF
TRBV29-1	many	-	TRBJ1-1	TGCAGCGTTGGGATGGGTGGAGTAAAACCTGAAGCTTTCTTT	CSVGMGGVKPEAFF
TRBV28	many	TRBD1	TRBJ1-6	TGTGCCAGCAGCACCCAATGGACAGGGGGTTCACCCCTCCACTTT	CASSTQWTGGSPLHF
TRBV6-1	few	-	TRBJ1-5	TGTGCCAGCAGTGAAATCGGGGCCTTTCAGCCCCAGCATTTT	CASSEIGAFQPQHF
TRBV20-1	few	-	TRBJ2-7	TGCCGATACCGGCCATTTCGCGACGAGCAGTACTTC	CRYRPFRDEQYF
TRBV25-1	few	-	TRBJ2-1	TGTGCCAGCAGTGACGGGACCTACAATGAGCAGTTCTTC	CASSDGTYNEQFF
TRBV5-1	-	TRBD1	TRBJ1-5	TGCGCCAGCAGCTACGGGACAGGCAATAGCAATCAGCCCCAGCATTTT	CASSYGTGNSNQPQHF
TRBV20-1	-	-	TRBJ1-5	TGCAGTGCTAGAACTTCTTTTGGTTACGGAGATCAGCCCCAGCATTTT	CSARTSFGYGDQPQHF